This T cell receptor beta chain derives from a study of T cells after yellow fever vaccination (dated by TCRdb to the late 2010s). Background for the entire study: The SMART-Seq v4 Ultra Low Input RNA kit was used to prepare libraries from fractions with low cell numbers. Two healthy male donors, one aged 18 to 30 and one aged 30 to 39 years, were included in the cohort. To follow T-cell clones before and after primary and booster YFV17D yellow fever vaccination, bulk TCR alpha and beta repertoires were sequenced over time. Blood was drawn at multiple timepoints before and after primary and secondary immunization, with bulk PBMC replicates and cell subsets isolated. Here is what the overall study found, with its caveats: A small share of clonotypes occurred in both CD4 and CD8 compartments, likely arising from convergent recombination. Compared with the primary T-cell response, the secondary T-cell response was faster but weaker, reaching its peak on day 5 rather than on day 15. Computational filtering was required because FACS-sorted repertoires could contain abundant contaminating clonotypes from the bulk population. The study included only two donors, which limits how far the findings can be generalized. Most clones expanded after primary vaccination (about 95% of CD4 and approximately 90% of CD8) were re-detected after the booster, suggesting that broad memory maintenance occurred.

In light of the paper, this sample's treatment or condition label describes: live attenuated yellow fever vaccine strain. At each blood-draw timepoint, two biological replicates of bulk PBMCs were obtained. A standard Ficoll-Paque protocol was used to isolate PBMCs from peripheral blood. RNA was extracted with TriZol from bulk PBMCs, CD4 and CD8 fractions, and dextramer-positive and dextramer-negative fractions. As concerns this clonotype: No cognate antigen has been identified for it. No base-level quality is on record; no much larger clone is a single base apart.

Reads for this sample came from an Illumina NovaSeq 6000. TCR cDNA was synthesized by 5'RACE template switching, which introduced a universal primer site and unique molecular identifiers. Priming for cDNA synthesis came from both the TCR alpha and TCR beta constant segments. Two PCR steps were used to amplify libraries, with sample barcodes and sequencing adapters being added in the second step. Sequencing of the libraries was done on either Illumina HiSeq 2500 (2x100 bp) or NovaSeq (2x150 bp). Concerning the study's data processing: Reads were demultiplexed and collapsed into UMI consensus sequences with MIGEC, and V(D)J alignment was performed with MiXCR. Clonotypes responding to the vaccine were identified with edgeR on replicate PBMC samples, with the criteria of FDR below 0.01 and a log2 fold change above 5 up to day 15. Each bulk clonotype received a CD4 or CD8 identity based on whether the sequenced CD4 or CD8 repertoire contained that clonotype at higher abundance. TCRdb trimmed the raw reads at Q25, called clones with MiXCR and kept productive beta chains. For every CDR3 protein sequence, its rows merge into one entry that carries the most common genes and DNA. TCRdb assigned the V and J calls; the authors' analysis was not used. The sample table shows a few hundred thousand distinct CDR3 sequences, and over 4% are seen once. The ten largest clones take up approximately 23% of the sample.

This material consisted of PBMCs, taken 5 days after the yellow fever booster vaccination. The TCR originated in a man in his late teens or twenties who received the YFV17D yellow fever vaccine.

The nucleotide sequence reads as follows: TGCGCCAGCAGCCGCATTTACGGGCAGGACACTGAAGCTTTCTTT. It codes for CASSRIYGQDTEAFF. The chain is encoded by TRBV5-1 joined to TRBJ1-1; confidence is insufficient to name the D gene. The CDR3 runs 15 amino acids, cysteine and phenylalanine included. The entry retains the CDR3 DNA only, 45 bases that are in frame from base 1. Reading the germline V gene gives CDR1 SGHRS and CDR2 YFSETQ. Deletion took 4 bases off V and 3 bases off J, with a span of 16 bases between the germline ends.